The 30 T cell receptor beta chains below come from one sample, sequenced in a study of blood T cells in healthy people across ages. A J-beta primer mix and a sample-barcoded 5' primer were used in a second PCR of about 7 to 12 cycles. From the 5' RACE reads, TCRdb called clonotypes with MiXCR, one entry per CDR3 protein. This sample has 720,000 or so distinct CDR3 sequences; less than 45% occur once, and the top ten carry approximately 29%. Source material: blood. These receptors came from a man older than 75 in good health.

There are a few counts of this clonotype. V gene TRBV29-1 combines with J gene TRBJ2-3; TRBD1 matches at 7 bases. Trimming removed 6 bases from V and 2 bases from J; junction bases left unmatched: 8. The germline gives CDR1 SQVTM, CDR2 ANQGSEA. The CDR3 is made up of 14 amino acids. The CDR3 spells CSVSGTDITDTQYF. In DNA form, the CDR3 reads TGCAGCGTCTCCGGGACAGATATCACAGATACGCAGTATTTT.

This clonotype was counted ten times or more. The chain combines TRBV29-1 with TRBJ2-1, with TRBD2 identical over 8 bases. The CDR3 covers 15 residues. J lost 4 bases, V lost 1 base, and 6 bases had no gene match. Germline V gene data show CDR1 as SQVTM and CDR2 as ANQGSEA. CDR3 protein: CSVEVRREEYNEQFF. As DNA, the CDR3 is TGCAGCGTTGAAGTGAGGCGGGAGGAGTACAATGAGCAGTTCTTC.

This clonotype was counted many times. The gene calls are TRBV5-1 and TRBJ2-3; TRBD2 matches at 9 bases. The CDR3 totals 14 residues. V shed 7 bases and J 3 bases; nucleotides not matched to a gene: 6. Germline lookup yields CDR1 SGHRS and CDR2 YFSETQ. DNA of the CDR3: TGCGCCAGCTATGGCGGGGGGGCAACAGATACGCAGTATTTT. Its protein product is CASYGGGATDTQYF.

The chain carries TRBV28 and TRBJ2-5; a possible D gene is TRBD2 (5 bases). V was trimmed by 11 bases and J by 3 bases, leaving 16 bases between them. Germline V CDR1 and CDR2: MDHEN, SYDVKM. The CDR3 consists of 13 residues. The CDR3 nucleotides are TGTGCCGGCGCTAGCCCCGGGAAAGAGACCCAGTACTTC. As protein: CAGASPGKETQYF.

The V and J genes are TRBV30 and TRBJ2-6; D may be TRBD1 (6 bases). Trimming stripped 0 bases from V and 7 bases from J, with 7 bases between. Germline CDR1 and CDR2: GTSNPN and SVGIG (reference sequence). This CDR3 contains 13 residues. CDR3: CAWSVGAANVLTF. CDR3 nucleotide sequence: TGTGCCTGGAGTGTGGGGGCAGCCAACGTCCTGACTTTC. The entire variable domain, with the rest obtained from reference TRBV30 and TRBJ2-6, is as follows: SQTIHQWPATLVQPVGSPLSLECTVEGTSNPNLYWYRQAAGRGLQLLFYSVGIGQISSEVPQNLSASRPQDRQFILSSKKLLLSDSGFYLCAWSVGAANVLTFGAGSRLTVL.

The V call is TRBV4-2, the J call TRBJ1-1; D is unclear. The length of the CDR3 is 19 residues. V was shortened by 0 bases and J by 1 base, with 21 bases between the two germline ends. Germline lookup yields CDR1 LGHNA and CDR2 YNFKEQ. The CDR3 bases are TGTGCCAGCAGCCAAGAGGCTTACGGCAGTATGCTATCGAACACTGAAGCTTTCTTT. It specifies CASSQEAYGSMLSNTEAFF.

This clonotype appeared a few times. The V gene is TRBV20-1, the J gene TRBJ2-3; D possibly corresponds to TRBD2 (6 bases). Germline V gives CDR1 DFQATT, CDR2 SNEGSKA (reference sequence). Trimming shortened V by 0 bases and J by 1 base, and 11 bases separated the two germline ends. The CDR3 length is 15 residues. DNA for the CDR3: TGCAGTGCTAGAGACCCCGGGAGAGGCACAGATACGCAGTATTTT. It translates to CSARDPGRGTDTQYF.

Of note for this clonotype: This sequence may be a read error, since a much larger clone differs from it by one base. J is TRBJ2-7 and V is TRBV6-2 or TRBV6-3, with no clear D. This CDR3 contains 12 residues. V was trimmed by 7 bases and J by 6 bases, leaving 13 bases between them. Germline CDR1 and CDR2: MNHEY and SVGEGT. The CDR3 spells CASKWEAGEQYF. CDR3 nucleotides: TGTGCCAGCAAGTGGGAAGCCGGCGAGCAGTACTTC.

The chain carries TRBV11-1 and TRBJ2-7, with D unresolved. CDR3 length: 15 amino acids. Per germline, CDR1 SGHAT and CDR2 FQDESV (reference sequence). Trimming left V 5 bases short and J 6 bases short, with 20 bases between. DNA of the CDR3: TGTGCCAGCAGCGCCTCCGCGAGCCCTATGGGCGAGCAGTACTTC. Encoded protein: CASSASASPMGEQYF.

V and J are TRBV20-1 and TRBJ2-6; TRBD1 matches at 9 bases. Germline assignment: CDR1 DFQATT and CDR2 SNEGSKA (reference sequence). CDR3 size: 19 residues. J lost 0 bases, V lost 0 bases, and 9 bases had no gene match. CDR3 DNA: TGCAGTGCTAGAGAGTGGGACAGGGCAACCCCCTCTGGGGCCAACGTCCTGACTTTC. This translates into CSAREWDRATPSGANVLTF.

This clonotype has only a few counts. The chain recombines TRBV7-2 with TRBJ2-7, with 8 bases matching TRBD2. The ends lost 5 bases at V and 7 bases at J; junction bases unmatched: 13. This CDR3 spans 15 amino acids. The germline CDR1 and CDR2 sequences are SGHTA and FQGNSA. CDR3 loop: CASSPSGSGSEEQYF. DNA for the CDR3: TGTGCCAGCAGCCCGTCGGGAAGCGGGAGTGAAGAGCAGTACTTC.

The J gene is TRBJ2-3, the V gene TRBV5-1; D may be TRBD1 or TRBD2 (5 bases each). The CDR3 has 16 amino acids. V lost 5 bases and J lost 0, with 16 bases in between. Germline V gene lookup returns CDR1 SGHRS and CDR2 YFSETQ. The CDR3 protein is CASSFAGGVSTDTQYF. CDR3 in DNA: TGCGCCAGCAGTTTCGCTGGGGGAGTTAGCACAGATACGCAGTATTTT.

The rearrangement links TRBV25-1 to TRBJ1-4, with 9 bases aligning to TRBD1. V was clipped by 6 bases and J by 5 bases; unmatched bases: 7. The CDR3 has 15 amino acids. Germline CDR1 reads MGHDK; CDR2 reads SYGVNS. The CDR3 bases are TGTGCCAGCAGAGCCGGGACAGGGACGAATGAAAAACTGTTTTTT. Translation: CASRAGTGTNEKLFF.

V usage is TRBV6-6 and J usage is TRBJ1-4; the D is unclear. Trimming shortened V by 6 bases and J by 0 bases, and 8 bases separated the two germline ends. Germline CDR1 reads MNHNY; CDR2 reads SVGAGI (reference sequence). The CDR3 has 14 residues. The CDR3 region is CASRSTPTNEKLFF. For the CDR3, the DNA is TGTGCCAGCAGATCGACACCAACTAATGAAAAACTGTTTTTT.

This clonotype was detected a few times. This rearrangement joins TRBV20-1 to TRBJ2-7; 7 nucleotides match TRBD2. This CDR3 comprises 13 residues. V gave up 5 bases and J gave up 4 bases; unmatched junction bases: 8. From germline, CDR1 is DFQATT and CDR2 SNEGSKA (reference sequence). The CDR3 DNA reads as TGCAGTGCTCTAGATCTAGCGGCTTACGAGCAGTACTTC. This translates into CSALDLAAYEQYF.

V and J are TRBV12-5 and TRBJ2-1; possible D gene TRBD1, 6 bases. CDR3 length: 14 amino acids. Germline-derived CDR1 and CDR2 are LGHNT and FRNRAP. The V and J ends lost 5 bases and 5 bases respectively, with 13 bases between them. DNA of the CDR3: TGTGCTAGTGGTCTCGGACAGAAACACAATGAGCAGTTCTTC. Protein product: CASGLGQKHNEQFF. The full variable domain, its missing parts supplied by reference TRBV12-5 and TRBJ2-1, is DARVTQTPRHKVTEMGQEVTMRCQPILGHNTVFWYRQTMMQGLELLAYFRNRAPLDDSGMPKDRFSAEMPDATLATLKIQPSEPRDSAVYFCASGLGQKHNEQFFGPGTRLTVL.

This clonotype showed up just a few times. J is TRBJ1-2 and V is TRBV20-1, with D possibly matching TRBD1 (5 bases). V lost 3 bases, J lost 6 bases, and 11 bases lay in between. The germline V gene encodes CDR1 DFQATT and CDR2 SNEGSKA (reference sequence). CDR3 length: 12 amino acids. CDR3 sequence (DNA): TGCAGTGCTAGTGGGGGTGGCCATGGCTACACCTTC. It is translated as CSASGGGHGYTF.

J is TRBJ1-2 and V is TRBV7-2; D might be TRBD1 (6 bases). V lost 1 base, J lost 7 bases, and 13 bases lay in between. Germline V gene lookup returns CDR1 SGHTA and CDR2 FQGNSA. The CDR3 extends over 14 amino acids. The CDR3 DNA sequence: TGTGCCAGCAGCTTAGAACAGGGTCTGATTGGCTACACCTTC. Translating gives CASSLEQGLIGYTF.

The rearrangement links TRBV20-1 to TRBJ2-3, with 11 bases that match TRBD2. V trimming: 5 bases; J trimming: 2 bases; junction bases outside the gene matches: 3. The CDR3 totals 14 residues. Per germline, CDR1 DFQATT and CDR2 SNEGSKA (reference sequence). CDR3 residues: CSARSGGATDTQYF. The CDR3 DNA follows: TGCAGTGCTCGTAGCGGGGGGGCCACAGATACGCAGTATTTT.

DNA of the CDR3: TGTGCCAGCAGTTTAGCGCTAATGGGCGGGAGCGTCGAAGAGACCCAGTACTTC. Protein sequence: CASSLALMGGSVEETQYF. This chain uses TRBV12-3 or TRBV12-4 with TRBJ2-5; TRBD2 matches 7 bases. V was pared by 0 bases and J by 3 bases, with 13 bases of the junction left unmatched. This CDR3 has 18 amino acids.

The chain recombines TRBV5-1 with TRBJ2-5; D is ambiguous. V lost 6 bases and J lost 4, with 19 bases in between. The CDR3 loop spans 15 amino acids. CDR1 is SGHRS, CDR2 YFSETQ, per germline. CDR3 protein: CASTALDGLRETQYF. CDR3 bases: TGCGCCAGCACGGCTCTTGACGGTTTACGAGAGACCCAGTACTTC.

A few counts support this clonotype. The rearrangement joins TRBV2 to TRBJ2-1, with 8 bases identical to TRBD2. The CDR3 contains 14 residues. Per the germline V gene, CDR1 is SNHLY and CDR2 is FYNNEI. The junction had 18 bases not matched to a gene; V was cut back by 10 bases and J by 13 bases. CDR3: CATSRGGNRETQFF. CDR3 bases: TGTGCCACCTCCCGGGGGGGCAATCGAGAGACCCAGTTCTTC.

In nucleotides, the CDR3 is TGTGCCAGCAGTGATTCTTGGGAGCATCAGCCCCAGCATTTT. Its translation: CASSDSWEHQPQHF. This chain uses TRBV9 with TRBJ1-5; D gene ambiguous. Deletions cut 5 bases from V and 5 bases from J, with 14 bases between. The CDR3 is made up of 14 amino acids. The germline V gene has CDR1 SGDLS and CDR2 YYNGEE.

The gene calls are TRBV7-8 and TRBJ2-7; 10 bases fit TRBD2. The CDR3 is made up of 15 amino acids. With V trimmed by 3 bases and J by 0 bases, 2 bases remained unmatched. Germline V gene data show CDR1 as SGHVS and CDR2 as FQNEAQ. The CDR3 region has the DNA TGTGCCAGCAGCTTCCTAGCGGGGGACTCCTACGAGCAGTACTTC. The encoded protein is CASSFLAGDSYEQYF.

The chain is built from TRBV5-1 and TRBJ2-1, with TRBD2 matching over 10 bases. J gave up 4 bases and V 5 bases, and 6 bases lay outside the gene matches. The CDR3 loop spans 15 amino acids. The germline V gene has CDR1 SGHRS and CDR2 YFSETQ. CDR3 sequence: CASRATSGVYNEQFF. In DNA form, the CDR3 reads TGCGCCAGCAGAGCTACTAGCGGGGTTTACAATGAGCAGTTCTTC.

V gene TRBV29-1 combines with J gene TRBJ2-1, with 8 positions matching TRBD2. The CDR3 runs to 17 residues. J was trimmed by 10 bases and V by 3 bases; bases with no gene match: 20. Per the germline V gene, CDR1 is SQVTM and CDR2 is ANQGSEA. CDR3 nucleotide sequence: TGCAGCGTTGAGGGTCTCTTAGGGAGCTCGGGAGGGAGGGAGCAGTTCTTC. It encodes CSVEGLLGSSGGREQFF.

The chain recombines TRBV29-1 with TRBJ2-7, with 9 bases aligning to TRBD2. TRBJ2-5 explains the end of the DNA better; the J call may be wrong. The germline CDR1 and CDR2 sequences are SQVTM and ANQGSEA. This CDR3 contains 16 residues. The CDR3 nucleotides read TGCAGCGTTGAGGCCGGGACTAGCATATTTCAAGAGACCCAGTACTTC. The encoded protein is CSVEAGTSIFQETQYF.

This clonotype appeared a few times. The gene calls are TRBV20-1 and TRBJ2-7; the D gene is possibly TRBD2 (6 bases). V was pared by 5 bases and J by 1 base, with 12 bases between. Germline CDR1 and CDR2: DFQATT and SNEGSKA (reference sequence). CDR3 length equals 13 residues. The CDR3 sequence is CSAQISGSYEQYF. The DNA for the CDR3 is TGCAGTGCTCAGATTAGCGGTTCCTACGAGCAGTACTTC.

The chain recombines TRBV11-2 with TRBJ2-5; 9 bases align to TRBD2. The J call may be incorrect, as the DNA end agrees better with TRBJ2-7. Germline CDR1 SGHAT, CDR2 FQNNGV. The CDR3 contains 16 residues. CDR3 nucleotide sequence: TGTGCCAGCAGCTTAGACGTAGCGGGAGACGGCGACGAGCAGTACTTC. Encoded protein: CASSLDVAGDGDEQYF.

There are a few counts of this clonotype. This chain connects TRBV3-1 to TRBJ2-6; TRBD1 agrees at 8 bases. Germline V gene sequence: CDR1 LGHDT, CDR2 YNNKEL (reference sequence). The V segment lost 4 bases and the J segment 14 bases; nucleotides outside the gene matches: 13. This CDR3 contains 15 residues. In DNA form, the CDR3 reads TGTGCCAGCAGCCCCCAGGGACAGGCCCTTAGGATCCTGACTTTC. Its translation is CASSPQGQALRILTF.